This record concerns one TCR beta chain sequence. These data belong to a study of monozygotic twins with inflammatory bowel disease. TCRdb processed the 5' RACE reads again and assigns one entry to each CDR3 protein, with no DNA. This sample contains a few hundred thousand distinct CDR3 sequences. In germline, CDR1 is SQVTM, CDR2 ANQGSEA. The CDR3 runs 11 residues. The sequencing sample was made of blood. This rearrangement joins TRBV29-1 to TRBJ2-4. This sequence originates from a human donor with ulcerative colitis or Crohn's disease, or a healthy co-twin of an affected twin (not recorded which). This CDR3 is CSVEGQNIQYF.